Presented here are 3 T cell receptor beta chains from one specimen sequenced in a study of blood T cell repertoires in COVID-19. TCRdb keeps only in-frame clones here, not all; method: immunoSEQ multiplex PCR. The profile shows a few hundred thousand clones, over 75% of them singletons. Sequenced material: peripheral blood. These TCRs come from a man aged 30 to 45 who had recovered from COVID-19.

The CDR3 sequence: CASSQDGASGGFF. The DNA of the CDR3 is TGTGCCAGCAGCCAAGATGGGGCTAGCGGGGGGTTCTTC. The genes are TRBV14 and TRBJ2-1; 10 bases are a match to TRBD2. This CDR3 has 13 amino acids. The germline gives CDR1 SGHDN, CDR2 FVKESK. Germline trimming cut 0 bases from V and 15 bases from J; bases unmatched to any gene: 5.

This clone was detected only once. The rearrangement links TRBV2 to TRBJ2-3, with D possibly being TRBD2 (7 bases). V lost 6 bases and J 0 bases, leaving 13 bases between the germline ends. The CDR3 runs 15 residues. The germline V gene has CDR1 SNHLY and CDR2 FYNNEI. CDR3 sequence: CASSTGGPSTDTQYF. Here the CDR3 DNA reads TGTGCCAGCAGCACGGGGGGCCCTAGCACAGATACGCAGTATTTT.

The V and J genes are TRBV2 and TRBJ1-5; D remains ambiguous. Germline V gene lookup returns CDR1 SNHLY and CDR2 FYNNEI. Trimming stripped 6 bases from V and 2 bases from J, with 20 bases between. The CDR3 runs to 17 residues. The CDR3 region has the DNA TGTGCCAGCAGCCTCGTGGCGGTCGCGAGGGGCAATCAGCCCCAGCATTTT. Residues: CASSLVAVARGNQPQHF.